The entry below describes one T cell receptor beta chain. Its antigen is not known. The data originate from a study of OX40 agonist ivuxolimab in advanced cancers. Study observations and caveats: Determination of antigen specificity was not performed for the expanded peripheral T cells. CD4+ and CD8+ blood T cells expanded clonally by week 6 at 0.1 to 3.0 mg/kg.

The method was immunoSEQ multiplex PCR; TCRdb's version includes in-frame clones alone and lacks a portion of them. This sample has approximately 60,000 clones, with roughly 84% found just once. The CDR3 consists of 16 residues. The V gene end was trimmed by 1 base and the J gene end by 2 bases; junction bases not matched to a gene: 6. Germline assignment: CDR1 SGHTA and CDR2 FQGNSA. The input for sequencing was CD4+ or CD8+ T cells sorted from blood, taken in a trial of the OX40 agonist ivuxolimab. The gene calls are TRBV7-2 and TRBJ2-5; 8 nucleotides line up with TRBD1. The clonotype comes from an adult with an advanced solid tumor such as melanoma, head and neck, liver or kidney cancer. The CDR3 here is CASSLGRDRRQETQYF. The CDR3, as DNA: TGTGCCAGCAGCTTAGGCCGGGACAGGAGACAAGAGACCCAGTACTTC.